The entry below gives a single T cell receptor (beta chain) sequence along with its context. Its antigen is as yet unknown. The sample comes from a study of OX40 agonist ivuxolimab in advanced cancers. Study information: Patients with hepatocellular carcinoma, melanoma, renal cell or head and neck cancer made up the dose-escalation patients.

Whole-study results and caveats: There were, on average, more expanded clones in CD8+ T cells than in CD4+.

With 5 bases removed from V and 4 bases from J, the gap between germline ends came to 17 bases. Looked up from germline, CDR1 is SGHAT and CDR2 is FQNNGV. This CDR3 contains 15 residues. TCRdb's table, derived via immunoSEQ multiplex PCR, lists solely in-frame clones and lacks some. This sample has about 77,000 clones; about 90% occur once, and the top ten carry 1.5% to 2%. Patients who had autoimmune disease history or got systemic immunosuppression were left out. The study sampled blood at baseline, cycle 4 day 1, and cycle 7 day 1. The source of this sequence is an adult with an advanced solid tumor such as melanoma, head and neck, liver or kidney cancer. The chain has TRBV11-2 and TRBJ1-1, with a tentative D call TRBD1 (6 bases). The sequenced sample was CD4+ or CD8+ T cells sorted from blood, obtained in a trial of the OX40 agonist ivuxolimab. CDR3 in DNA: TGTGCCAGCAGCGACCTACAGGGTACGGCCACTGAAGCTTTCTTT. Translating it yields CASSDLQGTATEAFF.